This TCR beta chain comes out of a study of blood T cell repertoires in COVID-19. Study details: T cells, B-cell-depleted T cells, or PBMCs supplied cDNA or gDNA.

Per the study methods: For nucleated cells, counts were estimated from reference gene primer amplification. Repertoires were generated with immunoSEQ multiplex PCR, while TCRdb's copy carries only in-frame clones and drops some. The DNA gave D and trimming, while V, J and clone size come from that table. The sample has 150,000 to 160,000 clones, approximately 80% seen once. Sequenced input: peripheral blood. This TCR derives from a man aged 60 to 69 with acute or convalescent COVID-19.

The CDR3 region is CASSQQGPGYTF. The DNA for the CDR3 is TGTGCCAGCAGTCAACAGGGGCCAGGCTACACCTTC. The V call is TRBV6-6, the J call TRBJ1-2; 7 bases match TRBD1. V shed 5 bases, J shed 8 bases, and the junction held 5 bases outside the gene matches. CDR1 and CDR2 (germline): MNHNY, SVGAGI (reference sequence). This CDR3 comprises 12 residues.